This is a list of T cell receptor beta chains from one sample in a study of a mutant IDH1 vaccine in newly diagnosed glioma. Method: immunoSEQ multiplex PCR; TCRdb's copy keeps in-frame clones and lacks some. The sample shows around 50,000 clones, over 80% of them seen only once. Their antigen targets remain unknown. The starting material was PBMCs, obtained from a glioma patient whose treatment included an IDH1 peptide vaccine. The receptors were gathered from a woman aged 40 to 50 with glioma. CDR3s include the opening cysteine and the closing phenylalanine or tryptophan. Fields, in order: V gene, D gene, J gene, CDR3 protein. The D gene is left open where the match is weak.

TRBV18,-,TRBJ2-1,CASSLSSASYNEQFF
TRBV27,-,TRBJ2-7,CASSLYGETYEQYF
TRBV7-9,-,TRBJ1-2,CASSPNSGPDWDYGYTF
TRBV5-4,-,TRBJ1-4,CASSFSEGSKLFF
TRBV7-6,TRBD2,TRBJ2-7,CASSPGLAGGLYEQYF
TRBV5-4,TRBD2,TRBJ2-3,CASSSGLAGGKRDTQYF
TRBV4-3,-,TRBJ1-3,CASSQVVYSGNTIYF
TRBV6-5,TRBD1,TRBJ2-1,CASSYRDRAYNEQFF
TRBV5-1,TRBD1,TRBJ1-1,CASSLQGGYTEAFF
TRBV2,TRBD1,TRBJ2-5,CASSEDRGGETQYF
TRBV7-6,-,TRBJ2-1,CASSNPGVAVNYNEQFF
TRBV6-6,TRBD1,TRBJ1-1,CASSLTGLEAFF
TRBV13,-,TRBJ1-1,CASSFRSHTEAFF
TRBV5-4,TRBD1,TRBJ1-1,CASVRQGALNTEAFF
TRBV19,-,TRBJ1-1,CASGGRQGISTEAFF
TRBV6-6,-,TRBJ2-7,CASTVRAEGYEQYF
TRBV30,-,TRBJ1-1,CAWDDSNTEAFF
TRBV7-9,TRBD1,TRBJ2-3,CASTLTGSTDTQYF
TRBV5-1,TRBD1,TRBJ1-1,CASSSRDRGTEAFF
TRBV6-1,TRBD2,TRBJ2-1,CASSERAVAGVFAYNEQFF
TRBV7-9,-,TRBJ2-7,CASSLGSRPLVARHF
TRBV5-4,TRBD1,TRBJ2-1,CASSFVRQGANEQFF
TRBV5-5,-,TRBJ2-7,CASSLYGYEQYF
TRBV13,TRBD1,TRBJ2-2,CASSSTGTNTGELFF
TRBV7-2,TRBD1,TRBJ1-2,CASSSRGQGDYGYTF
TRBV19,TRBD2,TRBJ2-1,CASSIGWTSGRAHNEQFF
TRBV5-4,-,TRBJ2-3,CASSLDPGADTQYF
TRBV19,-,TRBJ2-7,CASSTEREQYF
TRBV5-1,-,TRBJ1-4,CASSDNGGFDEKLFF
TRBV9,-,TRBJ1-2,CASEGVFGGYTF
TRBV2,-,TRBJ2-2,CASSLIRGNTGELFF
TRBV7-9,TRBD2,TRBJ2-7,CASSFTSGSYEQYF
TRBV7-3,-,TRBJ2-6,CASSLGSYSGANVLTF
TRBV13,TRBD1,TRBJ2-1,CASSHGTGGRNEQFF
TRBV15,-,TRBJ2-7,CATYRDPMSYEQYF
TRBV30,-,TRBJ2-3,CAWSAWDSSLWQYF
TRBV4-2,TRBD2,TRBJ2-3,CASSQLLGLAESADTQYF